This section outlines one T cell receptor (beta chain) sequence together with its context. Sequencing used immunoSEQ multiplex PCR; TCRdb keeps in-frame clones, though not all of them. The sample yields about 130,000 clones, roughly 89% seen once. This record comes from a study of cytomegalovirus exposure and HLA in healthy donors. The CDR3 has 14 amino acids. Trimming cost V 4 bases and J 0 bases, with 8 bases left between them. From germline, CDR1 is MGHDK and CDR2 SYGVNS. The sequence was collected from a woman aged 18-29 years in good health and CMV-seronegative. Material for sequencing was PBMCs. V is TRBV25-1 and J is TRBJ2-3, with D possibly TRBD1 on 5 matching bases. This CDR3 reads CASSVGASTDTQYF. The CDR3 DNA reads as TGTGCCAGCAGTGTTGGGGCTAGCACAGATACGCAGTATTTT.